This T cell receptor beta chain was obtained from a study of STAT5B mutations in CD4+ large granular lymphocyte leukemia. This clone was seen a few times. Trimming at V came to 4 bases and at J to 4 bases, leaving 9 bases not matched to a gene. CDR1 is MGHRA and CDR2 is YSYEKL in the germline V gene. There are 15 residues in the CDR3. The repertoire was sequenced with immunoSEQ multiplex PCR; TCRdb's copy has only in-frame clones and lacks some. The repertoire holds approximately 30,000 clones, with about 89% as singletons. Input material: CD4+ T cells from blood buffy coats. The gene calls are TRBV4-1 and TRBJ1-2, with 7 nucleotides matching TRBD1. The sequence came from a human donor in good health. The CDR3 bases are TGCGCCAGCAGCCGGGAGCCGGGACAGTCCTATGGCTACACCTTC. Its translation is CASSREPGQSYGYTF.